The entry that follows covers one T cell receptor (beta chain) sequence. This entry belongs to a study of shared clonotypes between healthy human individuals. Germline values: CDR1 SGHDT, CDR2 YYEEEE. Between the trimmed V and J ends, which lost 0 bases and 0 bases, there was a span of 19 bases. The CDR3 length is 19 residues. Terminally differentiated effector memory CD45RA+ cells were left out of the naive CD8 fraction, which was CD45RO-negative and positively selected for CCR7. Here immunoSEQ multiplex PCR was the method, and the copy in TCRdb shows in-frame clones only, minus some. This sample yields under 1 million clones, of which 90% to 98% are seen a single time; less than 0.25% belongs to the top ten.

This clonotype originated in a man between 25 and 39 years old in good health. The chain employs TRBV5-6 and TRBJ2-1; D perhaps matches TRBD1 (6 bases). Sequencing input: naive CD8+ T cells sorted from blood. CDR3 protein: CASSLGSVGATSSYNEQFF. The CDR3 nucleotides are TGTGCCAGCAGCTTGGGGTCCGTGGGGGCGACGAGCTCCTACAATGAGCAGTTCTTC.